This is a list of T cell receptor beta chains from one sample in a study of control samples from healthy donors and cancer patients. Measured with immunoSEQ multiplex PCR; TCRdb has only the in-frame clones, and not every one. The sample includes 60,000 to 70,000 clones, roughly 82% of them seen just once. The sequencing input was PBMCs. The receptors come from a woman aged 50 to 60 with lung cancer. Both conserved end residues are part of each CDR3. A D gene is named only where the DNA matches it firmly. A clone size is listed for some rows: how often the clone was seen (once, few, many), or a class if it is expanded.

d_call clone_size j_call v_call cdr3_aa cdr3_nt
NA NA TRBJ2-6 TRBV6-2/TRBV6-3 CASSLYRGGGAGANVLTF TGTGCCAGCAGTTTATACAGAGGCGGGGGCGCTGGGGCCAACGTCCTGACTTTC
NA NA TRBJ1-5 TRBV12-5 CASGPPGAVSQPQHF TGTGCTAGTGGCCCCCCAGGGGCTGTGAGTCAGCCCCAGCATTTT
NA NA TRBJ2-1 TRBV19 CASTRTYGSYNEQFF TGTGCCAGTACTAGGACCTACGGCTCCTACAATGAGCAGTTCTTC
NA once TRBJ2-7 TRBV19 CASSPGQYYEQYF TGTGCCAGTAGTCCAGGACAGTACTACGAGCAGTACTTC
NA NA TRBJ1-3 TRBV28 CASSPGENTIYF TGTGCCAGCAGTCCAGGGGAAAACACCATATATTTT
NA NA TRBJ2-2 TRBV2 CASSEARGGTGELFF TGTGCCAGCAGTGAAGCGAGGGGGGGCACCGGGGAGCTGTTTTTT
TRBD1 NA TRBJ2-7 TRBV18 CASSGTASFYEQYF TGTGCCAGCTCAGGGACAGCGTCCTTCTACGAGCAGTACTTC
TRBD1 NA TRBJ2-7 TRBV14 CASSQQGAREQYF TGTGCCAGCAGCCAACAGGGGGCTCGAGAGCAGTACTTC
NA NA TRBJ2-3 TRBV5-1 CASSTGRNTDTQYF TGCGCCAGCAGTACGGGACGGAACACAGATACGCAGTATTTT
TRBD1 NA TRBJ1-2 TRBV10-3 CAISLDRVLYGYTF TGTGCCATCAGTTTGGACAGGGTCCTCTATGGCTACACCTTC
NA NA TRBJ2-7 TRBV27 CASSLLGKEQYF TGTGCCAGCAGTTTATTAGGGAAGGAGCAGTACTTC
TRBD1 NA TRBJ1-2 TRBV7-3 CASSPTGQSNYGYTF TGTGCCAGCAGCCCCACGGGACAGAGCAACTATGGCTACACCTTC
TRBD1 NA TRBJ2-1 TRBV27 CASSRTGGWEQFF TGTGCCAGCAGTCGGACAGGGGGCTGGGAGCAGTTCTTC
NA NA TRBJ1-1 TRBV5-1 CASSLAVTTENTEAFF TGCGCCAGCAGCTTGGCCGTAACGACGGAGAACACTGAAGCTTTCTTT
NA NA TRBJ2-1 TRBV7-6 CASSLNRQAYYNEQFF TGTGCCAGCAGCTTAAACAGGCAGGCGTACTACAATGAGCAGTTCTTC
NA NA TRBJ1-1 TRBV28 CASSLSLGTEAFF TGTGCCAGCAGTTTATCCTTAGGCACTGAAGCTTTCTTT
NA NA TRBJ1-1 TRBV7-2 CASSLGTGGRRAFF TGTGCCAGCAGCTTAGGGACGGGGGGAAGGAGAGCTTTCTTT
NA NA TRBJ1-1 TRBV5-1 CASSQGPLKDTEAFF TGCGCCAGCAGCCAAGGGCCGTTGAAGGACACTGAAGCTTTCTTT
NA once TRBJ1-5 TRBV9 CASSVGRGEQPQHF TGTGCCAGCAGCGTAGGGAGGGGAGAACAGCCCCAGCATTTT
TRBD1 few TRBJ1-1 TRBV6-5 CASSRGTGMNTEAFF TGTGCCAGCAGTCGAGGGACAGGGATGAACACTGAAGCTTTCTTT
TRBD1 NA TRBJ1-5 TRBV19 CASSTLGQSSNQPQHF TGTGCCAGTAGTACCCTGGGACAGTCTAGCAATCAGCCCCAGCATTTT
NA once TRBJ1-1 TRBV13 CASSQDRLNTEAFF TGTGCCAGCAGCCAAGACCGTTTGAACACTGAAGCTTTCTTT
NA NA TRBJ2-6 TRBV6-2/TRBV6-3 CASSLCLWCYKSGQRPDF TGTGCCAGCAGTCTTTGTCTGTGGTGCTACAAGTCGGGCCAACGTCCTGATTTC
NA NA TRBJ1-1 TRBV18 CASSHSRRNTEAFF TGTGCCAGCTCACATTCACGCCGGAACACTGAAGCTTTCTTT
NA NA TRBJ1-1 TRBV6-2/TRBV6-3 CASSYSSGDTEAFF TGTGCCAGCAGTTACTCGTCGGGTGACACTGAAGCTTTCTTT
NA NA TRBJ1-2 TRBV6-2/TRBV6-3 CASSRDGAGYGYTF TGTGCCAGCAGTCGGGACGGAGCGGGCTATGGCTACACCTTC
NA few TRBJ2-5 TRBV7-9 CASSSTSETQYF TGTGCCAGCAGCTCGACTAGTGAGACCCAGTACTTC
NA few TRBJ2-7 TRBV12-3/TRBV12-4 CASSLARAEQYF TGTGCCAGCAGTTTAGCGAGGGCCGAGCAGTACTTC
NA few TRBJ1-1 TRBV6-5 CASSYSGTVNTEAFF TGTGCCAGCAGTTACTCAGGGACGGTGAACACTGAAGCTTTCTTT
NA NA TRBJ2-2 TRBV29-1 CSVGPPRANTGELFF TGCAGCGTTGGGCCTCCCAGGGCGAACACCGGGGAGCTGTTTTTT
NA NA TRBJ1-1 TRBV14 CASSQDYGNLNTEAFF TGTGCCAGCAGCCAAGATTACGGGAATTTGAACACTGAAGCTTTCTTT
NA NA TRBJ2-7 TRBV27 CASSRVRGGSYEQYF TGTGCCAGCAGTCGGGTCAGGGGGGGCTCCTACGAGCAGTACTTC
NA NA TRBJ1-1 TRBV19 CASSIDVRFLNTEAFF TGTGCCAGTAGTATAGATGTACGCTTCTTGAACACTGAAGCTTTCTTT
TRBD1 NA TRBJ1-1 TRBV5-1 CASSSGQGYTEAFF TGCGCCAGCAGCTCGGGACAGGGGTACACTGAAGCTTTCTTT
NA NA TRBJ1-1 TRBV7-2 CASSLNGARSTEAFF TGTGCCAGCAGCTTAAACGGTGCAAGAAGTACTGAAGCTTTCTTT
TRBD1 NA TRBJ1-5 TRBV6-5 CASRRTGVSQPQHF TGTGCCAGCAGGCGGACAGGGGTTAGTCAGCCCCAGCATTTT
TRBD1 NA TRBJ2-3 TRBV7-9 CASSIQGNTQYF TGTGCCAGCAGCATACAGGGGAATACGCAGTATTTT
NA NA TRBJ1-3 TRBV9 CASSVNSGAGNTIYF TGTGCCAGCAGCGTAAATTCGGGGGCTGGAAACACCATATATTTT
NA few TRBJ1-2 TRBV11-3 CASSLLDYYGYTF TGTGCCAGCAGCTTACTAGACTACTATGGCTACACCTTC
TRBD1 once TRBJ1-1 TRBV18 CASSGQGATEAFF TGTGCCAGCTCCGGACAGGGGGCTACTGAAGCTTTCTTT
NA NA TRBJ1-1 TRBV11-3 CASSFPPSEAFF TGTGCCAGCAGCTTTCCGCCCTCCGAAGCTTTCTTT
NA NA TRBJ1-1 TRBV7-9 CASNPGVVSPEAFF TGTGCCAGCAACCCAGGGGTGGTTTCCCCTGAAGCTTTCTTT
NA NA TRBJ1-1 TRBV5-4 CASSLGATEAFF TGTGCCAGCAGCCTGGGGGCTACTGAAGCTTTCTTT
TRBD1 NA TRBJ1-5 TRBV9 CASSAGTGLSNQPQHF TGTGCCAGCAGCGCAGGGACAGGGCTTAGCAATCAGCCCCAGCATTTT
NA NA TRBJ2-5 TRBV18 CASSRGQGSLQETQYF TGTGCCAGCTCACGGGGGCAGGGGTCCCTCCAAGAGACCCAGTACTTC
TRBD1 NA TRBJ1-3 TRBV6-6 CASSYGWDSSGNTIYF TGTGCCAGCAGTTACGGATGGGACAGCTCTGGAAACACCATATATTTT
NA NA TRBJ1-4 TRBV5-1 CASSFGGNEKLFF TGCGCCAGCAGCTTCGGTGGTAATGAAAAACTGTTTTTT
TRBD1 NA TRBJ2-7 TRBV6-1 CASRTGGNEQYF TGTGCCAGCAGGACAGGGGGGAACGAGCAGTACTTC
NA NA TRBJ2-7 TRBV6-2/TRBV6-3 CASSPAGALIYEQYF TGTGCCAGCAGTCCCGCCGGGGCCCTGATCTACGAGCAGTACTTC
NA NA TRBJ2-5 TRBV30 CAWSDTGETQYF TGTGCCTGGAGTGACACCGGAGAGACCCAGTACTTC
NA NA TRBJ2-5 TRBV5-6 CASSLQGETQYF TGTGCCAGCAGCTTGCAGGGGGAGACCCAGTACTTC
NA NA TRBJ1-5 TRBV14 CASSQTGFGPQHF TGTGCCAGCAGCCAAACAGGGTTTGGGCCCCAGCATTTT